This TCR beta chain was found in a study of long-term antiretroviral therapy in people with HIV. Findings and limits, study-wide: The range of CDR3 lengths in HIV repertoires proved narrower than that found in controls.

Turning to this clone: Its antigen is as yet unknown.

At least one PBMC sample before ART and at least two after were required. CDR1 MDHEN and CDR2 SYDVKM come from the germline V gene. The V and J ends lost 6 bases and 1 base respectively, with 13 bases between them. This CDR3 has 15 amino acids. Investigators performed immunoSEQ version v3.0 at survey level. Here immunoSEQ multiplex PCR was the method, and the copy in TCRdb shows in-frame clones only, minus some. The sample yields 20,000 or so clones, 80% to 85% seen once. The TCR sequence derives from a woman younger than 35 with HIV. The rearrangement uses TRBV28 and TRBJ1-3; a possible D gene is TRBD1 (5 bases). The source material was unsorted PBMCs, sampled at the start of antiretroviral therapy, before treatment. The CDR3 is CASSLQTASGNTIYF. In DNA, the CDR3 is TGTGCCAGCAGCCTTCAGACAGCTTCTGGAAACACCATATATTTT.